This T cell receptor (beta chain) was observed in a study of shared clonotypes between healthy human individuals. Clones were read by immunoSEQ multiplex PCR, and TCRdb kept only the in-frame ones, dropping some. The sample carries about 2.1 million clones, around 95% recorded once. General study results and limits: Of the naive CD4 clonotypes, about 5% were shared across a few donors.

CD45RO-negative cells were positively selected for CCR7, leaving out terminally differentiated effector memory CD45RA+ cells. As concerns this clone: Its antigen is not known.

CDR3 size: 17 residues. With 5 bases clipped from V and 2 bases from J, the junction kept 15 bases outside the gene matches. The germline V gene encodes CDR1 MDHEN and CDR2 SYDVKM. This clonotype was obtained from a man between 18 and 35 years old in good health. Some clones in this sample may be carry-over from other donors' samples. The rearrangement links TRBV28 to TRBJ2-7; TRBD1 matches at 7 bases. Sequencing was done on a sample of naive CD8+ T cells from PBMCs. The CDR3 reads CASSPIRTGRMPYEQYF. CDR3 DNA sequence: TGTGCCAGCAGTCCGATCCGGACAGGCCGTATGCCCTACGAGCAGTACTTC.